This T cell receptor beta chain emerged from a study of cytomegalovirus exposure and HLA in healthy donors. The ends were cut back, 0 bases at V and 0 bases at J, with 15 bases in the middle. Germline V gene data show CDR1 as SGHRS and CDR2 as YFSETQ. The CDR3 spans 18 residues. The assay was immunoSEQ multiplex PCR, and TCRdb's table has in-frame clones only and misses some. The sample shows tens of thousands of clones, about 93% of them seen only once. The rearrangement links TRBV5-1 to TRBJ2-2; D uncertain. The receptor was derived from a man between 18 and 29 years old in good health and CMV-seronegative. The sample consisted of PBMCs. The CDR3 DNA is TGCGCCAGCAGCTTGGCCTTGGTGAGCGTCTCGAACACCGGGGAGCTGTTTTTT. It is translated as CASSLALVSVSNTGELFF.